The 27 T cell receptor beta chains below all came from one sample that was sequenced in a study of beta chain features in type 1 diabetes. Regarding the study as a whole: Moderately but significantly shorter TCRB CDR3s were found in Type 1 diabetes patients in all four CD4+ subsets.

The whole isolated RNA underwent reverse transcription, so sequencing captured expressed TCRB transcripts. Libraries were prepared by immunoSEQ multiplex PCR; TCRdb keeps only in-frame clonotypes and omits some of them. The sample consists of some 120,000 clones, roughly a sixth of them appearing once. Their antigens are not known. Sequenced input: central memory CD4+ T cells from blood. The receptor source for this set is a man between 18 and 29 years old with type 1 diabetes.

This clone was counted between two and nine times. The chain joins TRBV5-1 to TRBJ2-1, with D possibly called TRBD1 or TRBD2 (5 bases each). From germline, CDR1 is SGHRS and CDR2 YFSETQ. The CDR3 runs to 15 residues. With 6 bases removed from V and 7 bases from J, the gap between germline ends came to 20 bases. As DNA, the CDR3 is TGCGCCAGCACCTCACCCGGGACCCAGGGAAATGAGCAGTTCTTC. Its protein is CASTSPGTQGNEQFF.

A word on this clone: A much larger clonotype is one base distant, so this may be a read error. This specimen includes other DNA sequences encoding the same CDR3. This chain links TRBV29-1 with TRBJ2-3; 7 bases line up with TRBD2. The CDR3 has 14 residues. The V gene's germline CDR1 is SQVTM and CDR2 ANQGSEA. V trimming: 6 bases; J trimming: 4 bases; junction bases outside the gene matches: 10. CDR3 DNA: TGCAGCGTGCTTGCGGGGGACCGCCCAGATACGCAGTATTTT. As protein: CSVLAGDRPDTQYF.

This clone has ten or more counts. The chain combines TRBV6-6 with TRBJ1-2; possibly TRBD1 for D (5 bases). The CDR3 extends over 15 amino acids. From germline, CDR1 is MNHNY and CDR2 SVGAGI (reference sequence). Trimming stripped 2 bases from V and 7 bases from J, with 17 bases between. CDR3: CASSYPQGGKTGYTF. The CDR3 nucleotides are TGTGCCAGCAGTTACCCTCAGGGAGGGAAGACTGGCTACACCTTC.

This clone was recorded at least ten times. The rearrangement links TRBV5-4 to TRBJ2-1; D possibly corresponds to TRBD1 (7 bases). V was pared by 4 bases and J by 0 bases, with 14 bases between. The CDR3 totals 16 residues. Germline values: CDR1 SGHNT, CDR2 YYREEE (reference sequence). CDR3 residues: CASSPGGAGSYNEQFF. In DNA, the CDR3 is TGTGCCAGCAGCCCAGGGGGAGCGGGCTCCTACAATGAGCAGTTCTTC.

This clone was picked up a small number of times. Here the CDR3 reads CASSQEGGRGDYNEQFF. The CDR3 DNA sequence: TGCGCCAGCAGCCAAGAGGGTGGGAGGGGAGATTACAATGAGCAGTTCTTC. J is TRBJ2-1 and V is TRBV4-3, with 7 bases matching TRBD2. J was trimmed by 4 bases and V by 0 bases; bases with no gene match: 9. This CDR3 has 17 residues. The germline V gene has CDR1 LGHNA and CDR2 YSLEER.

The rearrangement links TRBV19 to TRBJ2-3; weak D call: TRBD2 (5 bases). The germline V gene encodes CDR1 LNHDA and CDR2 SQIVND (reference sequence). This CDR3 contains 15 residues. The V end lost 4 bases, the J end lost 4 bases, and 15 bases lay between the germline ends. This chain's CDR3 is CASSRGRKSADTQYF. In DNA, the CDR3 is TGTGCCAGTAGTAGAGGGCGGAAAAGCGCAGATACGCAGTATTTT.

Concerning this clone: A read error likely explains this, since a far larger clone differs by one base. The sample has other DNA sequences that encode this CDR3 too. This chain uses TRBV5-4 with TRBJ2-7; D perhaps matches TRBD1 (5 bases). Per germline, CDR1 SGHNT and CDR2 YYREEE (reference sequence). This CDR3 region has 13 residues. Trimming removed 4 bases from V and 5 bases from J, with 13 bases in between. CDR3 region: CASSGASLHEQYF. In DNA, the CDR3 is TGTGCCAGCAGCGGGGCTTCGCTCCACGAGCAGTACTTC. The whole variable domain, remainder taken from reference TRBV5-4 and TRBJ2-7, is ETGVTQSPTHLIKTRGQQVTLRCSSQSGHNTVSWYQQALGQGPQFIFQYYREEENGRGNFPPRFSGLQFPNYSSELNVNALELDDSALYLCASSGASLHEQYFGPGTRLTVT.

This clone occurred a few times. The CDR3 coding sequence is TGTGCCAGCAGCTTAGAGGGGGGCCACGAGCAGTACTTC. It encodes CASSLEGGHEQYF. This sequence joins TRBV7-9 and TRBJ2-7; TRBD1 or TRBD2 may be the D gene (6 bases each). Germline CDR1 and CDR2: SEHNR and FQNEAQ (reference sequence). The CDR3 consists of 13 residues. V was pared by 1 base and J by 5 bases, with 9 bases between.

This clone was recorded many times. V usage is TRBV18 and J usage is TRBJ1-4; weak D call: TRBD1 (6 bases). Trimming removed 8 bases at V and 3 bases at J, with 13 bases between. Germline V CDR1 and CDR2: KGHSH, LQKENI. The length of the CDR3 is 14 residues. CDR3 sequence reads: CASAGVPANEKLFF. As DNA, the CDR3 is TGTGCCAGCGCAGGGGTACCAGCTAATGAAAAACTGTTTTTT. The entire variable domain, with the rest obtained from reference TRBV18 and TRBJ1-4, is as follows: NAGVMQNPRHLVRRRGQEARLRCSPMKGHSHVYWYRQLPEEGLKFMVYLQKENIIDESGMPKERFSAEFPKEGPSILRIQQVVRGDSAAYFCASAGVPANEKLFFGSGTQLSVL.

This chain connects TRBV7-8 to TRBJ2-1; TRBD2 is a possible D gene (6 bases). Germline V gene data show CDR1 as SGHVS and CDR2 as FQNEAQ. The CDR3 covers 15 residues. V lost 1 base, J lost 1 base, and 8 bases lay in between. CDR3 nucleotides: TGTGCCAGCAGCTTAGACGGGGGTTCCTACAATGAGCAGTTCTTC. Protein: CASSLDGGSYNEQFF.

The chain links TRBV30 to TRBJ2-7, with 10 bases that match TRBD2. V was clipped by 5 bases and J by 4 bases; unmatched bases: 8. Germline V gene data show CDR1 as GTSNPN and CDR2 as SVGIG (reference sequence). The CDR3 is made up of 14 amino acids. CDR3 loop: CAWGELAGYYEQYF. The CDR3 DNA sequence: TGTGCCTGGGGCGAACTAGCGGGATATTACGAGCAGTACTTC. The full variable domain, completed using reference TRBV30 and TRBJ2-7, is SQTIHQWPATLVQPVGSPLSLECTVEGTSNPNLYWYRQAAGRGLQLLFYSVGIGQISSEVPQNLSASRPQDRQFILSSKKLLLSDSGFYLCAWGELAGYYEQYFGPGTRLTVT.

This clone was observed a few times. The CDR3 DNA reads TGTGCCAGCAGCGTTGGACAGGGACCCTCTAATGAAAAACTGTTTTTT. Encoded protein: CASSVGQGPSNEKLFF. J is TRBJ1-4 and V is TRBV9; 8 bases are a match to TRBD1. Per the germline V gene, CDR1 is SGDLS and CDR2 is YYNGEE. CDR3 length: 16 amino acids. Trimming at V came to 2 bases and at J to 3 bases, leaving 6 bases not matched to a gene.

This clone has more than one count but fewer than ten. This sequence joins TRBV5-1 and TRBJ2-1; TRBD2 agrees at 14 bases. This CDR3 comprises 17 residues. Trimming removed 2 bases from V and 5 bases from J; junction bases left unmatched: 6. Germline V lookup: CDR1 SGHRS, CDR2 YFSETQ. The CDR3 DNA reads TGCGCCAGCAGCTTTCTTCCGGGACTAGCGGGGGACAATGAGCAGTTCTTC. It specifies CASSFLPGLAGDNEQFF.

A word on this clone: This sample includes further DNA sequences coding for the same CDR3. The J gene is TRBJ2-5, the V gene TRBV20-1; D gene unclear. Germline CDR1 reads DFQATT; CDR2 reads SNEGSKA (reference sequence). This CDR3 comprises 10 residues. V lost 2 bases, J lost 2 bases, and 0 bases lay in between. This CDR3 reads CSARQETQYF. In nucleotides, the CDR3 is TGCAGTGCTAGACAAGAGACCCAGTACTTC.

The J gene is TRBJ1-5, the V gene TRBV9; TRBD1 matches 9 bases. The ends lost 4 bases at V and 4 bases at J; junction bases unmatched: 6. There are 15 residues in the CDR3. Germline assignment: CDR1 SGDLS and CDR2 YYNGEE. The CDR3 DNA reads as TGTGCCAGCAGCAGGGGACAGGGTGCGAATCAGCCCCAGCATTTT. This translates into CASSRGQGANQPQHF.

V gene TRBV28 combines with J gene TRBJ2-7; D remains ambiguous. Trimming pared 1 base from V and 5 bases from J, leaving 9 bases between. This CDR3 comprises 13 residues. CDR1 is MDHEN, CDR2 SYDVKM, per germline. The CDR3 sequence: CASSLFGRNEQYF. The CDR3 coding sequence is TGTGCCAGCAGTTTATTCGGTAGAAACGAGCAGTACTTC.

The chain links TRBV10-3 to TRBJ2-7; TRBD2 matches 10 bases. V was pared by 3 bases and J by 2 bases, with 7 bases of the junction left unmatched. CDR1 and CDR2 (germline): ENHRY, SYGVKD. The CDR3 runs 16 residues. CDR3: CAISDGLAGVTYEQYF. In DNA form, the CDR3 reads TGTGCCATCAGTGACGGGCTAGCGGGAGTAACCTACGAGCAGTACTTC.

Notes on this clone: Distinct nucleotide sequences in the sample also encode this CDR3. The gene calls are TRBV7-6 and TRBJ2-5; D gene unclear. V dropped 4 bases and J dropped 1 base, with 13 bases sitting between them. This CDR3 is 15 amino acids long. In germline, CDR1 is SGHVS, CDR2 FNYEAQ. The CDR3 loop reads CASSSARGSQETQYF. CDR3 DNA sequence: TGTGCCAGCAGCTCCGCTCGTGGCAGCCAAGAGACCCAGTACTTC.

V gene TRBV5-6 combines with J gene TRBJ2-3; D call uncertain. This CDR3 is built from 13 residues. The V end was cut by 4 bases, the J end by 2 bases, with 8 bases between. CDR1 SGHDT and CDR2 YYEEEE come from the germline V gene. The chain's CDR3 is CASSHAYTDTQYF. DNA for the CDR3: TGTGCCAGCAGCCACGCGTACACAGATACGCAGTATTTT.

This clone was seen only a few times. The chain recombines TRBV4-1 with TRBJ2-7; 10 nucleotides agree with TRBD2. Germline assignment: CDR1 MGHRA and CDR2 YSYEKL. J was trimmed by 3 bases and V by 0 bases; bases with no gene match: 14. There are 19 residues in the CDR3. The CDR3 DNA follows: TGCGCCAGCAGCCAAGAGAGGCGGGTGGGACTAGCGACTAACTACGAGCAGTACTTC. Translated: CASSQERRVGLATNYEQYF.

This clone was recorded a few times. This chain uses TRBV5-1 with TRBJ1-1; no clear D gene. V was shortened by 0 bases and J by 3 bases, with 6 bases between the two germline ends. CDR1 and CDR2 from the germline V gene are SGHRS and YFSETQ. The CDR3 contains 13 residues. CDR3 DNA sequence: TGCGCCAGCAGCTTGGAGCAGGACACTGAAGCTTTCTTT. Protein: CASSLEQDTEAFF.

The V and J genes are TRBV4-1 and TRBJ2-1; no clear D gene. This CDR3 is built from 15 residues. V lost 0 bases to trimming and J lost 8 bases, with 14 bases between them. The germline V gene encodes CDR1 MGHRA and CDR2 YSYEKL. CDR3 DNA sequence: TGCGCCAGCAGCCAAGATGGGTCTATCGTCGATGAGCAGTTCTTC. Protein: CASSQDGSIVDEQFF.

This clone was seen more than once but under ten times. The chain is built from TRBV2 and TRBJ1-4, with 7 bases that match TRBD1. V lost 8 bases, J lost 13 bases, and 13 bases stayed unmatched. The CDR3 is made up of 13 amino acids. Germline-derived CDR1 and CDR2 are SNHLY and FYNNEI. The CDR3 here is CASDRVRPSRLFF. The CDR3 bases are TGTGCCAGCGACAGGGTCCGTCCGTCGCGACTGTTTTTT.

The CDR3 here is CAWSVQGGNYGYTF. The CDR3 DNA reads TGTGCCTGGAGTGTACAGGGGGGGAACTATGGCTACACCTTC. The chain carries TRBV30 and TRBJ1-2; 8 nucleotides line up with TRBD1. The trim removed 0 bases at V and 2 bases at J, leaving 2 bases unmatched. CDR1 is GTSNPN and CDR2 is SVGIG in the germline V gene (reference sequence). The CDR3 spans 14 residues.

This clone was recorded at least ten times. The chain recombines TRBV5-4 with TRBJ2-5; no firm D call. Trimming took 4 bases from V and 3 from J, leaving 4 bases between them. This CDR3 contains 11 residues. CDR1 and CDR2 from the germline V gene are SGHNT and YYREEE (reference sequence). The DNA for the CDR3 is TGTGCCAGCAGCCGGAAAGAGACCCAGTACTTC. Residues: CASSRKETQYF.

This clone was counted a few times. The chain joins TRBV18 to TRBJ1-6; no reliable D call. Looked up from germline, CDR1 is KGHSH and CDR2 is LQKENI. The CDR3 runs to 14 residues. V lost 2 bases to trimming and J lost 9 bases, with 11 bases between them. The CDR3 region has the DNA TGTGCCAGCTCACCAGTGCGCTCGGGTTCACCCCTCCACTTT. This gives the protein CASSPVRSGSPLHF.

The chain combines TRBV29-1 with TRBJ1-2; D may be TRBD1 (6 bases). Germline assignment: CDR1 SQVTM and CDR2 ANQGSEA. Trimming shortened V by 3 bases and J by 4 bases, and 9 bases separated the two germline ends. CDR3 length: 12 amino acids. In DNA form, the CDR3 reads TGCAGCGTTGACAGGGACACCTATGGCTACACCTTC. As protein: CSVDRDTYGYTF.